Following are 13 T cell receptor beta chains from one sample sequenced in a study of blood T cell repertoires in COVID-19. Assay: immunoSEQ multiplex PCR; the TCRdb copy retains only in-frame clones and omits some. The sample includes about 270,000 clones, about 90% seen only once; the top ten take roughly 1.9%. Source material: PBMCs or T cells enriched from blood (not recorded which). Receptor source: a woman aged 60 to 75 who had recovered from COVID-19.

The chain recombines TRBV6-6 with TRBJ2-1; D is possibly TRBD2 (6 bases). V was trimmed by 5 bases and J by 8 bases, leaving 16 bases between them. This CDR3 is 14 amino acids long. Germline V gene sequence: CDR1 MNHNY, CDR2 SVGAGI (reference sequence). The CDR3 protein is CASSRNLASDEQFF. The CDR3 DNA reads TGTGCCAGCAGTCGAAACCTAGCGTCAGATGAGCAGTTCTTC.

The rearrangement uses TRBV7-9 and TRBJ2-1; TRBD2 aligns across 8 bases. There are 15 residues in the CDR3. The junction had 8 bases not matched to a gene; V was cut back by 5 bases and J by 5 bases. In germline, CDR1 is SEHNR, CDR2 FQNEAQ (reference sequence). CDR3 loop: CASSPLAGRNNEQFF. DNA of the CDR3: TGTGCCAGCAGCCCTTTAGCGGGAAGGAACAATGAGCAGTTCTTC.

J is TRBJ1-5 and V is TRBV6-5; 10 positions agree with TRBD1. Germline values: CDR1 MNHEY, CDR2 SVGAGI. The CDR3 has 14 amino acids. Trimming at V came to 9 bases and at J to 5 bases, leaving 7 bases not matched to a gene. This chain's CDR3 is CASRSGTGDQPQHF. The CDR3 bases are TGTGCCAGTAGATCCGGGACAGGGGATCAGCCCCAGCATTTT.

A few counts support this clone. The gene calls are TRBV10-3 and TRBJ2-7; D remains ambiguous. Germline CDR1 ENHRY, CDR2 SYGVKD. This CDR3 spans 12 amino acids. V shed 5 bases and J shed 7 bases, with 12 bases lying between them. In DNA form, the CDR3 reads TGTGCCATCAGTCCCCCCGATCGGGAGCAGTACTTC. Translated: CAISPPDREQYF.

Worth noting for this clone: At one of its ends the junction is not consistent with the germline gene, which may arise from a read error. The chain is built from TRBV7-2 and TRBJ2-5, with TRBD2 matching 11 bases. There are 14 residues in the CDR3. Germline assignment: CDR1 SGHTA and CDR2 FQGNSA. The CDR3 DNA follows: TGTGCCAGCAGCATAGCGGGGGGGCAAGAGACCCAGTACTTC. The encoded protein is CASSIAGGQETQYF. The full variable domain, its missing parts supplied by reference TRBV7-2 and TRBJ2-5, is GAGVSQSPSNKVTEKGKDVELRCDPISGHTALYWYRQSLGQGLEFLIYFQGNSAPDKSGLPSDRFSAERTGGSVSTLTIQRTQQEDSAVYLCASSIAGGQETQYFGPGTRLLVL.

The V call is TRBV2, the J call TRBJ2-3; the D is unclear. Germline CDR1 and CDR2: SNHLY and FYNNEI. This CDR3 is 10 amino acids long. V was shortened by 8 bases and J by 5 bases, with 5 bases between the two germline ends. For the CDR3, the DNA is TGTGCCAGCCAGGAAGATACGCAGTATTTT. This translates into CASQEDTQYF.

The rearrangement uses TRBV7-3 and TRBJ1-1, with TRBD1 identical over 8 bases. Germline lookup yields CDR1 SGHTA and CDR2 FQGTGA. The ends lost 3 bases at V and 1 base at J; junction bases unmatched: 1. CDR3 size: 14 residues. The DNA of the CDR3 is TGTGCCAGCAGCTTCGGACAGGGGAACACTGAAGCTTTCTTT. Its protein is CASSFGQGNTEAFF.

The J gene is TRBJ2-5, the V gene TRBV6-5, with 7 bases identical to TRBD2. The V segment lost 8 bases and the J segment 4 bases; nucleotides outside the gene matches: 1. Germline V CDR1 and CDR2: MNHEY, SVGAGI. The CDR3 length is 11 residues. DNA of the CDR3: TGTGCCAGCGGGGGGGGAGAGACCCAGTACTTC. Translated: CASGGGETQYF.

The chain links TRBV2 to TRBJ2-2, with a possible D match to TRBD1 (5 bases). The CDR3 has 14 amino acids. The V gene lost 2 bases and the J gene lost 8 bases, with 12 bases spanning the gap. Germline V gene data show CDR1 as SNHLY and CDR2 as FYNNEI. In nucleotides, the CDR3 is TGTGCCAGCAGTGAACAGCAAACAGGTGGGGAGCTGTTTTTT. Translated, it gives CASSEQQTGGELFF.

This clone is a singleton in its sample. The rearrangement links TRBV27 to TRBJ2-7; TRBD2 is a possible D gene (6 bases). This CDR3 contains 14 residues. Trimming removed 10 bases from V and 3 bases from J, with 19 bases in between. The germline V gene has CDR1 MNHEY and CDR2 SMNVEV (reference sequence). CDR3 sequence (DNA): TGTGCCACCCTTCCTCGGGGGTCCCACTACGAGCAGTACTTC. It codes for CATLPRGSHYEQYF.

CDR3 region: CASSEETGSSYNSPLHF. For the CDR3, the DNA is TGTGCCAGTAGTGAAGAGACAGGTAGCTCCTATAATTCACCCCTCCACTTT. The V and J genes are TRBV19 and TRBJ1-6, with D tentatively TRBD1 (6 bases). Trimming pared 5 bases from V and 0 bases from J, leaving 14 bases between. The CDR3 totals 17 residues. CDR1 and CDR2 (germline): LNHDA, SQIVND (reference sequence).

J is TRBJ1-2 and V is TRBV5-1; 7 bases align to TRBD1. The CDR3 totals 15 residues. The V and J ends lost 1 base and 5 bases, in that order; junction bases with no gene match: 8. The germline V gene has CDR1 SGHRS and CDR2 YFSETQ. The DNA for the CDR3 is TGCGCCAGCAGCTTGTCCCCTACAGGGGAGTATGGCTACACCTTC. Residues: CASSLSPTGEYGYTF.

The chain has TRBV6-5 and TRBJ2-7; 7 bases line up with TRBD1. This CDR3 has 13 residues. Germline assignment: CDR1 MNHEY and CDR2 SVGAGI. Trimming cost V 6 bases and J 3 bases; bases outside gene matches: 5. Written as DNA, the CDR3 is TGTGCCAGCAGCCGACAGGGCGTCTACGAGCAGTACTTC. It codes for CASSRQGVYEQYF.